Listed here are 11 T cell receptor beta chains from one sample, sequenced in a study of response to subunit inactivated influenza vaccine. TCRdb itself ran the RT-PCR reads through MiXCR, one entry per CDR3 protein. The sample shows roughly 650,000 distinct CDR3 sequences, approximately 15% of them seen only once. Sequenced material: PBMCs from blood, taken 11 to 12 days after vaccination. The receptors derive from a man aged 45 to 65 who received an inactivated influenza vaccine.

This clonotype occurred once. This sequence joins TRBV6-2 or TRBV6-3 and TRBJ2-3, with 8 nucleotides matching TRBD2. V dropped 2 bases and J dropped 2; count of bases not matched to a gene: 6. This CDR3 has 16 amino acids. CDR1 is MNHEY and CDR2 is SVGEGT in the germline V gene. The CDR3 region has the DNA TGTGCCAGCAGTTACAGTAGCGGGGCCTACACAGATACGCAGTATTTT. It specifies CASSYSSGAYTDTQYF.

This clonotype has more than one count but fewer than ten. The DNA for the CDR3 is TGTGCCAGCAGCCAAGCATCGGTAGGCGGTGAGCAGTTCTTC. It encodes CASSQASVGGEQFF. This chain uses TRBV4-2 with TRBJ2-1; D unresolved. CDR3 length equals 14 residues. The germline V and J ends were trimmed by 1 base and 9 bases, with 13 bases remaining between them. Per germline, CDR1 LGHNA and CDR2 YNFKEQ.

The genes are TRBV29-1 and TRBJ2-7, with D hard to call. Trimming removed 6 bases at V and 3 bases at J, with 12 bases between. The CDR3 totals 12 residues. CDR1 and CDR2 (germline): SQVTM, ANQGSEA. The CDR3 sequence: CSVLDGIYEQYF. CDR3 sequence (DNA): TGCAGCGTCTTGGACGGAATCTACGAGCAGTACTTC.

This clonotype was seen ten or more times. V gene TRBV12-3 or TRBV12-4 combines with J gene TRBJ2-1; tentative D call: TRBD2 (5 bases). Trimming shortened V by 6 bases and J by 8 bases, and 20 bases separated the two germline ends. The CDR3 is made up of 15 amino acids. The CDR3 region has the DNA TGTGCCAGCAGACCAACTAGGTCCTCTCAGGATGAGCAGTTCTTC. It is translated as CASRPTRSSQDEQFF.

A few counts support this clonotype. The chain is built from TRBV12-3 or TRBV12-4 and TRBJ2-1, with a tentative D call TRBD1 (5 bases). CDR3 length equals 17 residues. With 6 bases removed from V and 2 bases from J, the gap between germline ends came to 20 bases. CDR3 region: CASRPSLGRSTYNEQFF. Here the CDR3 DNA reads TGTGCCAGCAGGCCCTCATTGGGGCGGAGCACCTACAATGAGCAGTTCTTC.

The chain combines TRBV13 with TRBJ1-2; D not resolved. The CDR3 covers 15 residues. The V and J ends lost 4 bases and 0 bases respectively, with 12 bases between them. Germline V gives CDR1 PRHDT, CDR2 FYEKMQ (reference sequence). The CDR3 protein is CASSSQRVANYGYTF. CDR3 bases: TGTGCCAGCAGCTCACAAAGGGTCGCTAACTATGGCTACACCTTC.

CDR3 sequence (DNA): TGTGCCACCAGCAGGGATCGGACGCCTGGAAACACCATATATTTT. Translated, it gives CATSRDRTPGNTIYF. This chain connects TRBV15 to TRBJ1-3; D not resolved. Germline lookup yields CDR1 LNHNV and CDR2 YYDKDF (reference sequence). With 3 bases removed from V and 2 bases from J, the gap between germline ends came to 11 bases. This CDR3 is 15 amino acids long.

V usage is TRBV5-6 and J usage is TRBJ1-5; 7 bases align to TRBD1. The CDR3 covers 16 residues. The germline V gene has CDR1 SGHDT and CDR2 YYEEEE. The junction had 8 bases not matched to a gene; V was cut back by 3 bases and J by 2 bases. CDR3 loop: CASSSRDRWGNQPQHF. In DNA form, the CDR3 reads TGTGCCAGCAGCTCACGGGACAGATGGGGCAATCAGCCCCAGCATTTT.

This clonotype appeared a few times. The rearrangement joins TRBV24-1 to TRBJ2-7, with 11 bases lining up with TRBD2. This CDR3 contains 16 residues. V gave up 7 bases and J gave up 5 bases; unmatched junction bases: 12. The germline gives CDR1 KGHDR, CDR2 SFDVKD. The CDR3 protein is CATSDATSGNIDEQYF. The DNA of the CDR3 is TGTGCCACCAGCGATGCGACTAGCGGGAATATCGACGAGCAGTACTTC.

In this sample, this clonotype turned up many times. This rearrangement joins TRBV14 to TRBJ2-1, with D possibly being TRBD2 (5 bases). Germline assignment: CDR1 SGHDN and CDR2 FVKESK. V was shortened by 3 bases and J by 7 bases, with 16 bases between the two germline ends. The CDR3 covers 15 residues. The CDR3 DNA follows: TGTGCCAGCAGCCATTTTGGCCATAGCGCTAATGAGCAGTTCTTC. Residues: CASSHFGHSANEQFF.

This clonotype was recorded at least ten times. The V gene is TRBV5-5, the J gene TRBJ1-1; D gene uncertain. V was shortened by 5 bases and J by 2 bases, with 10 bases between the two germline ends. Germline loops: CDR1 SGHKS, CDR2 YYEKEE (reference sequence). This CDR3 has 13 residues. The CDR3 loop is CASSQTPNTEAFF. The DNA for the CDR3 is TGTGCCAGCAGTCAAACACCTAACACTGAAGCTTTCTTT.